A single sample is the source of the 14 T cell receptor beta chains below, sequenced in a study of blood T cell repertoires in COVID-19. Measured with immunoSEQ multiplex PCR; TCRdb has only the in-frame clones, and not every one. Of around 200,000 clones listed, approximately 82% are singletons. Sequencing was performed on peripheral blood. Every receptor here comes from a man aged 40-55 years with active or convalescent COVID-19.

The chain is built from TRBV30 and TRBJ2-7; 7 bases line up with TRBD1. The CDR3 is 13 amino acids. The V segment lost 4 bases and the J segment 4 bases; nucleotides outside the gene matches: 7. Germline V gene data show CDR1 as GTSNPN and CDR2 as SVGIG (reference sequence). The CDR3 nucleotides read TGTGCCTGGAACAGGGGCGATTCTTACGAGCAGTACTTC. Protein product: CAWNRGDSYEQYF.

For the CDR3, the DNA is TGTGCCAGTAGTCACCTAACGGGAGGGCAGGGGAGGATGGCTAGCACCACGAATGAGCAGTTCTTC. It yields the protein CASSHLTGGQGRMASTTNEQFF. The V and J genes are TRBV19 and TRBJ2-1; TRBD2 matches 8 bases. With V trimmed by 5 bases and J by 7 bases, 31 bases remained unmatched. The CDR3 sequence is 22 residues long. Germline-derived CDR1 and CDR2 are LNHDA and SQIVND (reference sequence).

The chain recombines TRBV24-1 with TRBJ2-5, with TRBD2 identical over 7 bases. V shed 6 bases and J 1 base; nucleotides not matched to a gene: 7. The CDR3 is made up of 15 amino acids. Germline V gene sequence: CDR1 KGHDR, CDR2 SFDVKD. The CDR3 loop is CATSRRGDFQETQYF. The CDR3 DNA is TGTGCCACCAGTCGTCGGGGGGACTTCCAAGAGACCCAGTACTTC.

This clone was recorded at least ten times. The CDR3 nucleotides are TGTGCCAGCAAGGAAAGGGGTGACACTGAAGCTTTCTTT. Amino acids: CASKERGDTEAFF. The V and J genes are TRBV21-1 and TRBJ1-1; the table's D call, TRBD1, has no DNA check behind it. TRBV21-1 is a pseudogene segment. CDR3 length equals 13 residues.

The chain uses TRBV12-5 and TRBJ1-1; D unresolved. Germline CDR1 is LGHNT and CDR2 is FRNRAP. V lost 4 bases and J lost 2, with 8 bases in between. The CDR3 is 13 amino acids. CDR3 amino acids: CASGYRLNTEAFF. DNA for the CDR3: TGTGCTAGTGGTTATAGACTCAACACTGAAGCTTTCTTT.

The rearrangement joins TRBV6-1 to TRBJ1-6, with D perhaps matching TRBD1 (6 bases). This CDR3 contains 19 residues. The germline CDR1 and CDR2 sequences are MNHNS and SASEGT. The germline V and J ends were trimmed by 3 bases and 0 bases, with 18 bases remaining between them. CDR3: CASSEDSWYRGSYNSPLHF. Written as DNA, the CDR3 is TGTGCCAGCAGTGAGGACAGTTGGTATAGGGGCTCCTATAATTCACCCCTCCACTTT.

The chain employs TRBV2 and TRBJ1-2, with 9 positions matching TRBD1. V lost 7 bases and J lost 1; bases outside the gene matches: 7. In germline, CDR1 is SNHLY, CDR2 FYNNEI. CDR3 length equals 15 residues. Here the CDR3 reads CASIPGTGLNYGYTF. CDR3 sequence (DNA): TGTGCCAGCATTCCCGGGACAGGGCTTAACTATGGCTACACCTTC.

CDR3: CAISRTGDGANYGYTF. CDR3 sequence (DNA): TGTGCCATCAGTCGGACAGGGGATGGGGCCAACTATGGCTACACCTTC. V and J are TRBV10-3 and TRBJ1-2; 9 bases agree with TRBD1. CDR1 is ENHRY, CDR2 SYGVKD, per germline. The J segment lost 2 bases and the V segment lost 5 bases, leaving 9 bases of the junction unmatched. The CDR3 length is 16 residues.

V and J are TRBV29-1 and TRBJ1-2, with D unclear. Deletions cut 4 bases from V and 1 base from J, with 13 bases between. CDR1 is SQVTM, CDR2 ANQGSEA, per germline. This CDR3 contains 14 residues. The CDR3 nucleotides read TGCAGCGTTGTATCGGGTGGATTTAACTATGGCTACACCTTC. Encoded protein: CSVVSGGFNYGYTF. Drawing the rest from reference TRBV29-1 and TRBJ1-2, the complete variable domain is SAVISQKPSRDICQRGTSLTIQCQVDSQVTMMFWYRQQPGQSLTLIATANQGSEATYESGFVIDKFPISRPNLTFSTLTVSNMSPEDSSIYLCSVVSGGFNYGYTFGSGTRLTVV.

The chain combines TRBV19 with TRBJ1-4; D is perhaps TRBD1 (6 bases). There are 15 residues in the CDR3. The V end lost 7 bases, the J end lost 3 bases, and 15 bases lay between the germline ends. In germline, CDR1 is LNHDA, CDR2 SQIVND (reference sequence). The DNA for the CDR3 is TGTGCCAGTACCCCCTTGGGGGCGGCTAATGAAAAACTGTTTTTT. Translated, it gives CASTPLGAANEKLFF.

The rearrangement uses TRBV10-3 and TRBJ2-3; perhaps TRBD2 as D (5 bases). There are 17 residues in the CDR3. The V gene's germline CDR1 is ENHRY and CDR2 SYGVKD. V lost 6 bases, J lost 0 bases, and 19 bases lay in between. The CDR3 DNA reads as TGTGCCATCAGGGAAATATTAAGCGGTCTTAGCACAGATACGCAGTATTTT. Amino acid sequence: CAIREILSGLSTDTQYF.

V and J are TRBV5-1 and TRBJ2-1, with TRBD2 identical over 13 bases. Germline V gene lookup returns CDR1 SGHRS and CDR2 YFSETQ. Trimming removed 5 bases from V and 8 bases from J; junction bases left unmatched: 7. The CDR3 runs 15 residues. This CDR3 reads CASRTGTSGTHEQFF. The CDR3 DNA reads TGCGCCAGCAGAACGGGGACTAGCGGGACTCATGAGCAGTTCTTC.

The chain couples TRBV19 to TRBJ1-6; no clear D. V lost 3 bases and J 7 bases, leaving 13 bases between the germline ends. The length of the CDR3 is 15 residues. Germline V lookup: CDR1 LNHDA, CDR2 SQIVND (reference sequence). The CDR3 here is CASSISGNVNSPLHF. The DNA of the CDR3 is TGTGCCAGTAGTATCTCCGGGAACGTAAATTCACCCCTCCACTTT.

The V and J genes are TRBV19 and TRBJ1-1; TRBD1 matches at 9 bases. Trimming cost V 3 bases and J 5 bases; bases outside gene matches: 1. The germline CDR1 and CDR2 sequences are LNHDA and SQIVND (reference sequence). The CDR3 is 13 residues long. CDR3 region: CASSMDRGTEAFF. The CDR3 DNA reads TGTGCCAGTAGTATGGACAGGGGAACTGAAGCTTTCTTT.